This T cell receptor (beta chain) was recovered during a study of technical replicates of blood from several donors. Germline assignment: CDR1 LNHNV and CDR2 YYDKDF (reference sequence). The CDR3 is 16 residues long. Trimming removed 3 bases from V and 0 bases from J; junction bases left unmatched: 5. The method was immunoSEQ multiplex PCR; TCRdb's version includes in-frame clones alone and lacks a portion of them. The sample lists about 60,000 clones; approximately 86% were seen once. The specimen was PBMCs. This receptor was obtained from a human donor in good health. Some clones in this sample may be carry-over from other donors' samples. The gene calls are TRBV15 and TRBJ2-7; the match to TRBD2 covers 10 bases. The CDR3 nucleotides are TGTGCCACCAGCAGGCTAGCGGGGGAAACCTCCTACGAGCAGTACTTC. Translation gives CATSRLAGETSYEQYF.